The source of this T cell receptor (beta chain) is a study of T cell clonotyping in hematopoietic cell transplantation. CDR3 length: 14 residues. J lost 5 bases, V lost 5 bases, and 6 bases had no gene match. The germline V gene has CDR1 SGHNT and CDR2 YENEEA. Samples: about 28 days before transplant, then days 30, 100 and 180 after. Findings and caveats of the study: Pathologically expanded recipient clonotypes increased progressively from day 30 to day 180 as diversity fell. Graft donor and pretransplant recipient Inverse Simpson Index values predicted broader posttransplant TCR diversity. At the given depth, recipient repertoires were over 95% de novo clonotypes.

Using immunoSEQ multiplex PCR, the repertoire was profiled, and TCRdb retains in-frame clones only, with some absent. The sample lists nearly 9,000 clones; approximately 85% were seen once. As to this clone: Antigen unknown.

Specimen: PBMCs, collected 180 days after allogeneic stem cell transplant. The clonotype originates from a female patient younger than 45 who had an allogeneic stem cell transplant, so the T cells may come from the graft donor. Some clones in this sample may be carry-over from other donors' samples. The chain has TRBV11-3 and TRBJ2-3, with TRBD2 identical over 8 bases. CDR3 sequence reads: CASSPSRGGDTQYF. The CDR3 DNA reads TGTGCCAGCAGCCCGAGTCGGGGGGGAGATACGCAGTATTTT.